This T cell receptor beta chain was recorded in a study of T-cell reconstitution after alpha-beta-depleted transplantation in children. There are a few counts of this clonotype. Library preparation (for TCRbeta) was performed with unique molecular identifiers. Each CDR3 protein gets one entry after TCRdb re-called the PCR reads with MiXCR. The table lists around 360,000 distinct CDR3 sequences, under 13% of them singletons, with 2.4% in the top ten. CDR1 is SGHRS, CDR2 YFSETQ, per germline. The V and J ends lost 4 bases and 2 bases respectively, with 13 bases between them. This CDR3 has 15 amino acids.

The J gene is TRBJ2-1, the V gene TRBV5-1, with D possibly called TRBD1 or TRBD2 (5 bases each). This clonotype was sampled from a human donor who donated a stem cell graft to a child with acute lymphoblastic leukemia. Sequences were derived from PBMCs from the stem cell graft donor, sampled from the stem cell graft. This chain's CDR3 is CASSVEGQTYNEQFF. In nucleotides, the CDR3 is TGCGCCAGCAGCGTAGAGGGGCAGACCTACAATGAGCAGTTCTTC.